Given below is one T cell receptor (beta chain) in context. As yet, its antigen is unknown. The data were obtained in a study of radiotherapy plus CTLA-4 blockade in lung cancer. Whole-study findings and limits: The authors reported that early blood T cell clone dynamics, with interferon-beta, best predicted response. Expansion in blood of tumor-derived TCR clones was seen after radiotherapy plus ipilimumab.

The J segment lost 5 bases and the V segment lost 4 bases, leaving 10 bases of the junction unmatched. Per germline, CDR1 SGHKS and CDR2 YYEKEE (reference sequence). The CDR3 totals 15 residues. Data came from immunoSEQ multiplex PCR; TCRdb stores just in-frame clones and leaves some out. The sample holds tens of thousands of clones; 60% to 80% are singletons and the top ten take about 3.1%. The TCR originated in a human donor with non-small cell lung cancer who had a complete response to radiotherapy plus ipilimumab. The starting material was peripheral blood, obtained from a patient treated with radiotherapy plus ipilimumab. The chain joins TRBV5-5 to TRBJ1-2; the match to TRBD1 covers 8 bases. CDR3: CASSAQGDRYYGYTF. The CDR3 DNA reads TGTGCCAGCAGCGCTCAAGGGGACAGGTATTATGGCTACACCTTC.